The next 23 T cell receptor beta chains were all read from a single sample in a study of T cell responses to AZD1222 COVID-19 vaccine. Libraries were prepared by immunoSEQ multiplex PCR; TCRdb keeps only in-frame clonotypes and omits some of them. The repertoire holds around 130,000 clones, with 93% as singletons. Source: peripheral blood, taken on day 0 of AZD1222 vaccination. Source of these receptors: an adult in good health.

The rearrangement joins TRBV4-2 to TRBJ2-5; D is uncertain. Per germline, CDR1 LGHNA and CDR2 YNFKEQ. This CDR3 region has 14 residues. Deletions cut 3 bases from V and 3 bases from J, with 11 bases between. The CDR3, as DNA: TGTGCCAGCAGCCAGGCAGGTTCGGAAGAGACCCAGTACTTC. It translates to CASSQAGSEETQYF.

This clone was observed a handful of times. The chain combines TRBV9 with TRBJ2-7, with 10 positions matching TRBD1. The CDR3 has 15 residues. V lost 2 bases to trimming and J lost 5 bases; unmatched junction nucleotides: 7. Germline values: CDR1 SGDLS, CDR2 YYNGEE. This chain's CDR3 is CASSVGTGAENEQYF. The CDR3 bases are TGTGCCAGCAGCGTGGGGACAGGGGCGGAAAACGAGCAGTACTTC.

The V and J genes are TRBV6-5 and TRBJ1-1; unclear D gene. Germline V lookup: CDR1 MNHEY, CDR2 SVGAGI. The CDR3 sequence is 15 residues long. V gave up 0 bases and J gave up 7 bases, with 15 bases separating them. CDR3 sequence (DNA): TGTGCCAGCAGTTACTCGAAGCGGCCAGCCTATGAAGCTTTCTTT. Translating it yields CASSYSKRPAYEAFF.

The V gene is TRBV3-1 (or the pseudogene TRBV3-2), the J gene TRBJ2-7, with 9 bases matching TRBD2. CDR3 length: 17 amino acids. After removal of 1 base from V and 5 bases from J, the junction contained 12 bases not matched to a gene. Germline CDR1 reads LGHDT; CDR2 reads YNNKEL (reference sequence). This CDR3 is CASSQVGGLAGFHEQYF. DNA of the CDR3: TGTGCCAGCAGCCAAGTGGGAGGGCTAGCGGGATTCCACGAGCAGTACTTC.

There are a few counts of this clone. The CDR3 coding sequence is TGTGCCAGTAGTATAGATGGGTTGGGGATCGGCTCCTACAATGAGCAGTTCTTC. Protein product: CASSIDGLGIGSYNEQFF. This sequence joins TRBV19 and TRBJ2-1; D remains ambiguous. V dropped 0 bases and J dropped 0 bases, with 15 bases sitting between them. The CDR3 has 18 residues. Germline CDR1 and CDR2: LNHDA and SQIVND (reference sequence).

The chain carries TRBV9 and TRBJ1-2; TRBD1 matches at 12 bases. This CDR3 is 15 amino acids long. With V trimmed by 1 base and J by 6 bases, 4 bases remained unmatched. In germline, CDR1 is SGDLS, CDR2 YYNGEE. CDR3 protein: CASSVTGTGGDGYTF. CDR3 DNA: TGTGCCAGCAGCGTAACCGGGACAGGGGGCGATGGCTACACCTTC.

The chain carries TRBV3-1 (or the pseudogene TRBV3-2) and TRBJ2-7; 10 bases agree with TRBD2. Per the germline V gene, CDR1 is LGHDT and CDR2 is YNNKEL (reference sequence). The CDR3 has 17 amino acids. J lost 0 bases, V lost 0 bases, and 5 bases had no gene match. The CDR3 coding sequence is TGTGCCAGCAGCCAAGATTTTAGCGGGAGGATCTCCTACGAGCAGTACTTC. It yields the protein CASSQDFSGRISYEQYF.

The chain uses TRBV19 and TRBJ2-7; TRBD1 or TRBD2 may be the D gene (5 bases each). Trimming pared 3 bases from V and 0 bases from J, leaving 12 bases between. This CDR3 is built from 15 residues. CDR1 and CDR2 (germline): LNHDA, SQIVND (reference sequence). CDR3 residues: CASSISDSRSYEQYF. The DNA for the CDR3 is TGTGCCAGTAGTATTAGCGACAGCCGCTCCTACGAGCAGTACTTC.

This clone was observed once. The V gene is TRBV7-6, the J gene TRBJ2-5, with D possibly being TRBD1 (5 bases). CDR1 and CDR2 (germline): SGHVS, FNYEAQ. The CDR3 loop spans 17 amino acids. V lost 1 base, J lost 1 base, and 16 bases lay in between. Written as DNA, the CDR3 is TGTGCCAGCAGCTTAGGTTCAGGGTATGGGATCCAAGAGACCCAGTACTTC. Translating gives CASSLGSGYGIQETQYF.

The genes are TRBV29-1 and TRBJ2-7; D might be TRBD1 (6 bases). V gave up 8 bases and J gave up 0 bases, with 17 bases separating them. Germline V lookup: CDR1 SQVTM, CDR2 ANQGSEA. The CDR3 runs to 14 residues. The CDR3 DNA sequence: TGCAGCACCAGTACAGGGACCAGCTCCTACGAGCAGTACTTC. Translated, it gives CSTSTGTSSYEQYF.

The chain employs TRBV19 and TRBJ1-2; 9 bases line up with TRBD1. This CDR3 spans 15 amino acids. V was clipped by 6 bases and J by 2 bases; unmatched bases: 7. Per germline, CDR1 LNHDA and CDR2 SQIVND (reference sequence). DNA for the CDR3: TGTGCCAGTAGGATAAACAGGGGGCGGAACTATGGCTACACCTTC. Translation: CASRINRGRNYGYTF.

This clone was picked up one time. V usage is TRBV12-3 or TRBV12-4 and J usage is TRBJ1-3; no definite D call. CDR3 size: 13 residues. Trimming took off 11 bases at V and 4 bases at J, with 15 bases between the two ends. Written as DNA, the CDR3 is TGTGCCTCCTTGCCGTACGCCGGAAACACCATATATTTT. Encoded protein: CASLPYAGNTIYF.

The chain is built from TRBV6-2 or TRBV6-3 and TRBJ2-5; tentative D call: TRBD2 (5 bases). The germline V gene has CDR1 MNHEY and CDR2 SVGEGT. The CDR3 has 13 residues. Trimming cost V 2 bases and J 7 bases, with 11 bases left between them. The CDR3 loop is CASSYGREGTQYF. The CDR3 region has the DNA TGTGCCAGCAGTTACGGACGAGAGGGGACCCAGTACTTC.

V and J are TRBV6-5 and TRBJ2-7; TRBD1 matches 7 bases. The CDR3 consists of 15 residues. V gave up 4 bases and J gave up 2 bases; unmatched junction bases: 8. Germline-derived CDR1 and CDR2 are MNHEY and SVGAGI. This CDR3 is CASSSSTGSPYEQYF. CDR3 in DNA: TGTGCCAGCAGTTCCTCGACAGGGAGCCCCTACGAGCAGTACTTC.

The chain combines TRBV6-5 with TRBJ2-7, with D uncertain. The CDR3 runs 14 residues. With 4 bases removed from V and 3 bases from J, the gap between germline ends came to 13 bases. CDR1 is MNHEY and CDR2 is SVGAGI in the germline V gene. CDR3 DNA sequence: TGTGCCAGCAGTTTGTCGGACGGGTTCTACGAGCAGTACTTC. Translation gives CASSLSDGFYEQYF.

For the CDR3, the DNA is TGTGCCAGCAGCTTAGGGCGGGGCACTGAAGCTTTCTTT. Protein sequence: CASSLGRGTEAFF. The rearrangement joins TRBV11-2 to TRBJ1-1, with D unclear. Germline V gene sequence: CDR1 SGHAT, CDR2 FQNNGV. This CDR3 has 13 amino acids. Trimming removed 1 base from V and 4 bases from J, with 7 bases in between.

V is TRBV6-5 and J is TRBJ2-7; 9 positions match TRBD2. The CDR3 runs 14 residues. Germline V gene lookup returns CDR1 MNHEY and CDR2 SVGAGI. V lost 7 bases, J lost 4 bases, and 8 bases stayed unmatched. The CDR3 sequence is CASKEREVRYEQYF. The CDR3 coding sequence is TGTGCCAGCAAGGAGCGGGAGGTCCGGTACGAGCAGTACTTC.

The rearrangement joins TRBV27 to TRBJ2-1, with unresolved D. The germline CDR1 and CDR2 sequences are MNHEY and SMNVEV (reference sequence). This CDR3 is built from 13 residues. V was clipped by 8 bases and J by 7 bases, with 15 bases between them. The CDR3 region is CASRMLVRNEQFF. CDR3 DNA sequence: TGTGCCAGCCGTATGCTAGTCAGGAATGAGCAGTTCTTC.

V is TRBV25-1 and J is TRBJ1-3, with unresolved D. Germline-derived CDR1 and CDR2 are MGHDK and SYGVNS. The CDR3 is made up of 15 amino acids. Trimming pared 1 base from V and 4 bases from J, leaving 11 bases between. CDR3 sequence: CASSESGGSGNTIYF. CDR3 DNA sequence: TGTGCCAGCAGTGAATCGGGAGGGTCAGGAAACACCATATATTTT.

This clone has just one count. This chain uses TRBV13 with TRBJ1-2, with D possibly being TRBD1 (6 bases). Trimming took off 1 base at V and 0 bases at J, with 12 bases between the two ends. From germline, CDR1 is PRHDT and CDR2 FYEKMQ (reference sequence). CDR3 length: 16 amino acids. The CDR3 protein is CASSLVGGATNYGYTF. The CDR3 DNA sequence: TGTGCCAGCAGCTTAGTAGGGGGGGCAACTAACTATGGCTACACCTTC.

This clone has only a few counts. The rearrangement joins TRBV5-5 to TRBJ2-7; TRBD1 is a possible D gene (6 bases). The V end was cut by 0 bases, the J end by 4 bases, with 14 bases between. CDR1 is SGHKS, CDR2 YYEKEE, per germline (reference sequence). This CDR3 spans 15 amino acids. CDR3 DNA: TGTGCCAGCAGCTTGGTGAGGGGGTTTGGGTACGAGCAGTACTTC. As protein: CASSLVRGFGYEQYF.

This chain's CDR3 is CASSERLYNEQFF. The DNA of the CDR3 is TGTGCCAGCAGTGAAAGACTATACAATGAGCAGTTCTTC. The chain uses TRBV2 and TRBJ2-1; possibly TRBD2 for D (5 bases). V lost 2 bases, J lost 4 bases, and 6 bases lay in between. Germline V gene sequence: CDR1 SNHLY, CDR2 FYNNEI. The length of the CDR3 is 13 residues. Drawing the rest from reference TRBV2 and TRBJ2-1, the complete variable domain is EPEVTQTPSHQVTQMGQEVILRCVPISNHLYFYWYRQILGQKVEFLVSFYNNEISEKSEIFDDQFSVERPDGSNFTLKIRSTKLEDSAMYFCASSERLYNEQFFGPGTRLTVL.

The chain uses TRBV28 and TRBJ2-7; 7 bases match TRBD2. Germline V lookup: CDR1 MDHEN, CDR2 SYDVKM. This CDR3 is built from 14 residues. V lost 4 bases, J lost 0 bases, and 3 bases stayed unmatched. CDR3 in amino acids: CASSSGRSSYEQYF. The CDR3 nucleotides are TGTGCCAGCAGTTCCGGGAGGAGCTCCTACGAGCAGTACTTC.